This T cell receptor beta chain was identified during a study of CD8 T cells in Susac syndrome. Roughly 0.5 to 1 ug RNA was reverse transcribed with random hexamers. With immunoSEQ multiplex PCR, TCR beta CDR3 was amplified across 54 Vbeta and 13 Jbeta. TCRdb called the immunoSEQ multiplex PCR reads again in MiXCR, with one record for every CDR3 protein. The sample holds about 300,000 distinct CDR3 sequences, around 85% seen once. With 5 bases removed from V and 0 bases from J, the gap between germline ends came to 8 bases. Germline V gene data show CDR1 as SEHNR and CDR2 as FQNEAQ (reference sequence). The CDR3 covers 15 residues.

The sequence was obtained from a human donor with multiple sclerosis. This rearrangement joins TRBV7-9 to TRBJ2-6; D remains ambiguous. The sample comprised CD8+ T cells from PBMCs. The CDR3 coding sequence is TGTGCCAGCAGCCAAAGTACCTCTGGGGCCAACGTCCTGACTTTC. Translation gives CASSQSTSGANVLTF. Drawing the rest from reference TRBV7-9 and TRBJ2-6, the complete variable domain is DTGVSQNPRHKITKRGQNVTFRCDPISEHNRLYWYRQTLGQGPEFLTYFQNEAQLEKSRLLSDRFSAERPKGSFSTLEIQRTEQGDSAMYLCASSQSTSGANVLTFGAGSRLTVL.